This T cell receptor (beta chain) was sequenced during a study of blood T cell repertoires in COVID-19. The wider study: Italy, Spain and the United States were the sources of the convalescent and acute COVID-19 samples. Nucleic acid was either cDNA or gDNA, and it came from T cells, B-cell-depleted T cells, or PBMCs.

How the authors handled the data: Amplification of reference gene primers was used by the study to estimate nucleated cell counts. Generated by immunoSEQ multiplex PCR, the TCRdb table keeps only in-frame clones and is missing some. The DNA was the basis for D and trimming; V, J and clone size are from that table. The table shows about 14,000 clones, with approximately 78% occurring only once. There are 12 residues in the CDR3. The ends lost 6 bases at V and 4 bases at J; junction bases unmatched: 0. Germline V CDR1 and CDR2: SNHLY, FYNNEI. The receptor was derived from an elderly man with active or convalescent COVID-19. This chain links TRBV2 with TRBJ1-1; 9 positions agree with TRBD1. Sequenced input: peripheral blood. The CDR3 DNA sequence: TGTGCCAGCAGGACAGGGGGCACTGAAGCTTTCTTT. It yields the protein CASRTGGTEAFF.